This entry is about one T cell receptor beta chain. Its specificity is unknown. Indicated time point: sample taken at primary tumor resection. Tumor, nontumor lung or frozen PBMC supplied whole RNA, sequenced without sorting. Patients with untreated early-stage non-small cell lung cancer, numbering approximately 79, were the donors. Every TCR cDNA molecule bore its own unique molecular identifier. TCRdb called the 5' RACE reads again in MiXCR, with one record for every CDR3 protein. This repertoire shows some 83,000 distinct CDR3 sequences, 15% to 25% found once; its top ten account for approximately 5.6%. Germline V gene lookup returns CDR1 SGHDN and CDR2 FVKESK. The germline V and J ends were trimmed by 1 base and 6 bases, with 12 bases remaining between them. This CDR3 spans 14 amino acids. These data belong to a study of spatial heterogeneity in lung cancer. The wider study: There were consistently more beta-chain sequences detected than alpha-chain sequences.

Study-level points and caveats: Tumor TCRs that were ubiquitous and expanded showed up in blood more at resection than follow-up.

The TCR originated in a male donor with early-stage non-small cell lung cancer. This material consisted of PBMCs, taken at surgery. V is TRBV14 and J is TRBJ1-1; D is perhaps TRBD1 (5 bases). This chain's CDR3 is CASSQVGWGAEAFF. The CDR3 bases are TGTGCCAGCAGCCAAGTAGGGTGGGGGGCTGAAGCTTTCTTT.